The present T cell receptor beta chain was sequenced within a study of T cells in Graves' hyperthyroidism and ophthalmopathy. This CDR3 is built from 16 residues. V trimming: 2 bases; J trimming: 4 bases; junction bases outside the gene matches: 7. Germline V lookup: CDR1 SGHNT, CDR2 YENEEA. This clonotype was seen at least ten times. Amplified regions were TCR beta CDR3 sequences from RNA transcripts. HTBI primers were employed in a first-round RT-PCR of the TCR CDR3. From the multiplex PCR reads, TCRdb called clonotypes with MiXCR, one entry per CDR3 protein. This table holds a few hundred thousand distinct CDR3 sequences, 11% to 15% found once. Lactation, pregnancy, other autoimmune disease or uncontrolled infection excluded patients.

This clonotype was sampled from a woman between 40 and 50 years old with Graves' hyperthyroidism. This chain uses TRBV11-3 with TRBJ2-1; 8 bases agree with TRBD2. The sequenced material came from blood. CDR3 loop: CASSLQGLVSYNEQFF. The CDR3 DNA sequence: TGTGCCAGCAGCTTACAGGGACTAGTATCTTACAATGAGCAGTTCTTC.